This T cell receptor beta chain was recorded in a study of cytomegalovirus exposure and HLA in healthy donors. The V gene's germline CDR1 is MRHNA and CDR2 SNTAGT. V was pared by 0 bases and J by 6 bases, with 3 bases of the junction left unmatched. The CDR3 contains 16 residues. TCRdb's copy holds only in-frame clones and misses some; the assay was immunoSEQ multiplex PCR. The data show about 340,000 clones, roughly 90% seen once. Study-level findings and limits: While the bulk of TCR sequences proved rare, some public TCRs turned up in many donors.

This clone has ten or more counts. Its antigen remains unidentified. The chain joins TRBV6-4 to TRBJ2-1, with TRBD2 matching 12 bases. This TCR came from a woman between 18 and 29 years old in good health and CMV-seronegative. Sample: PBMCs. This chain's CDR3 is CASSDSETSGSNEQFF. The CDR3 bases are TGTGCCAGCAGTGACTCGGAGACTAGCGGGAGCAATGAGCAGTTCTTC.